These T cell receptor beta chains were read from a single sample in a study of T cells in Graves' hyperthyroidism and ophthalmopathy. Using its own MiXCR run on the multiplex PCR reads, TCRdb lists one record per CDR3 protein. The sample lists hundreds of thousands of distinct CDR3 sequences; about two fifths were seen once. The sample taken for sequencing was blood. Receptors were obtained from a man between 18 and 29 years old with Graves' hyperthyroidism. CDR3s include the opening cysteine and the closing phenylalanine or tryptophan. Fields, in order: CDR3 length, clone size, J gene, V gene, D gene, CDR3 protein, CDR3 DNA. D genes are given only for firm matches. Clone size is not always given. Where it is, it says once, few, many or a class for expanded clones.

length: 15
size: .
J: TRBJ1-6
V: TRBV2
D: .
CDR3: CASTGANTYNSPLHF
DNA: TGTGCCAGCACGGGGGCGAACACCTATAATTCACCCCTCCACTTT

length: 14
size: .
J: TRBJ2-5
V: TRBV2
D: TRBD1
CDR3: CASKPGTGGETQYF
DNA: TGTGCCAGCAAACCTGGGACAGGGGGAGAGACCCAGTACTTC

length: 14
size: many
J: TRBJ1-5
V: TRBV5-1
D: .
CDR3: CASSLGLDRQPQHF
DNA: TGCGCCAGCAGCTTGGGACTGGATCGTCAGCCCCAGCATTTT

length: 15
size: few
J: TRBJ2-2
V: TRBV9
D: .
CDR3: CASSVAEGNTGELFF
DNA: TGTGCCAGCAGCGTAGCCGAGGGGAACACCGGGGAGCTGTTTTTT

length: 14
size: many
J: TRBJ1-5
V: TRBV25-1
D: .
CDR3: CASSEYFGEQPQHF
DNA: TGTGCCAGCAGTGAATATTTTGGGGAACAGCCCCAGCATTTT

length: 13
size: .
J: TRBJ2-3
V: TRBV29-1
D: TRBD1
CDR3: CSVGQGFEDTQYF
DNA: TGCAGCGTGGGACAGGGGTTCGAAGATACGCAGTATTTT

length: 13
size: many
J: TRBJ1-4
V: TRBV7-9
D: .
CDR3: CASSLKGNEKLFF
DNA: TGTGCCAGCAGCTTGAAGGGAAATGAAAAACTGTTTTTT

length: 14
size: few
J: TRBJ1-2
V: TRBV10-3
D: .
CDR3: CAISESLTVYGYTF
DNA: TGTGCCATCAGTGAGTCTTTGACAGTCTATGGCTACACCTTC

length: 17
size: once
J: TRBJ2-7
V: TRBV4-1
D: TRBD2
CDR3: CASSQEGGGAGAEEQYF
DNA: TGTGCCAGCAGCCAAGAGGGGGGGGGAGCGGGAGCGGAGGAGCAGTACTTC

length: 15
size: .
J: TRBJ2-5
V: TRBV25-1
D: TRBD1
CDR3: CASSSGQGMRETQYF
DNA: TGTGCCAGCAGTTCGGGACAGGGGATGCGAGAGACCCAGTACTTC

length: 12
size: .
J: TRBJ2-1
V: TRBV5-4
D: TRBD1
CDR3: CASSRPGQPQFF
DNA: TGCGCCAGCAGCAGACCGGGACAGCCGCAGTTCTTC

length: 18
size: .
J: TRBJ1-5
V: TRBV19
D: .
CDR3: CASSPHPGTRNSNQPQHF
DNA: TGTGCCAGTAGTCCACACCCCGGGACAAGGAATAGCAATCAGCCCCAGCATTTT

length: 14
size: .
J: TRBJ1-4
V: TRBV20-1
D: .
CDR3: CSAREGGHSEKLFF
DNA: TGCAGTGCTAGGGAAGGGGGACATAGTGAAAAACTGTTTTTT

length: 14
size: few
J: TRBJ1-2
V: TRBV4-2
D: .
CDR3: CASSQEFGSGGYTF
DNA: TGTGCCAGCAGCCAAGAGTTCGGGTCTGGTGGCTACACCTTC

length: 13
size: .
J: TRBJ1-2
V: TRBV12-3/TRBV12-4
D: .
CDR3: CASYRRGTVLHTF
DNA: TGTGCCAGCTATAGACGGGGGACGGTACTACACACCTTC

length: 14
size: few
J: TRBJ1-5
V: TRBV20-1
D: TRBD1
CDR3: CSAPTGGAEQPQHF
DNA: TGCAGTGCTCCAACAGGGGGAGCCGAGCAGCCCCAGCATTTT

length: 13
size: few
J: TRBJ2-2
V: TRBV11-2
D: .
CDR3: CASSLDWDGELFF
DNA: TGTGCCAGCAGCTTAGACTGGGATGGGGAGCTGTTTTTT

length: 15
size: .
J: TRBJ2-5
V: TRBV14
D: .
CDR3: CASSQLSDVGETQYF
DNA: TGTGCCAGCAGCCAACTATCGGACGTTGGGGAGACCCAGTACTTC

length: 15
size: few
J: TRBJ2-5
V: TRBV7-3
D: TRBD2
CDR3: CASSHGLAARETQYF
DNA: TGTGCCAGCAGCCACGGACTAGCGGCAAGAGAGACCCAGTACTTC

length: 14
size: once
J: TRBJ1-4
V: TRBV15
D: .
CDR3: CATSRGQGVEKLFF
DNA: TGTGCCACCAGCAGAGGCCAGGGAGTAGAAAAACTGTTTTTT

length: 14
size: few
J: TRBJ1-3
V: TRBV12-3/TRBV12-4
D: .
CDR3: CASIPAGSGNTIYF
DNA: TGTGCCAGCATCCCCGCAGGCTCTGGAAACACCATATATTTT

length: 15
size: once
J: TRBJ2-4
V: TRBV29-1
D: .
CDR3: CSVVSDSLAKNIQYF
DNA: TGCAGCGTTGTTTCGGACAGCCTCGCCAAAAACATTCAGTACTTC

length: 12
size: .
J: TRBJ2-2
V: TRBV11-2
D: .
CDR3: CASPGFTGELFF
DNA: TGTGCCAGCCCTGGGTTTACTGGGGAGCTGTTTTTT

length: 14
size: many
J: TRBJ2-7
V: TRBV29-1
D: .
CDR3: CSVEVGAGGYEQYF
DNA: TGCAGCGTTGAAGTAGGAGCTGGGGGCTACGAGCAGTACTTC

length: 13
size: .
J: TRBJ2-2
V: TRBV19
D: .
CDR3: CASFDREPGELFF
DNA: TGTGCCAGCTTTGATAGGGAACCCGGGGAGCTGTTTTTT

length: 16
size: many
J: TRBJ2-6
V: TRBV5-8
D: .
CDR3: CASSLPVLSGANVLTF
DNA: TGTGCCAGCAGCTTGCCGGTCCTCTCTGGGGCCAACGTCCTGACTTTC

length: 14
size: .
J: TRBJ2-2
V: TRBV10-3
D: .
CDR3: CAISNIADTGELFF
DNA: TGTGCCATCAGTAATATAGCGGACACCGGGGAGCTGTTTTTT

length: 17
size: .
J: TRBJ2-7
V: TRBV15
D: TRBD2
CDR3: CATSNLGDGGRGYEQYF
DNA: TGTGCCACCAGCAATTTAGGGGACGGCGGGAGAGGCTACGAGCAGTACTTC

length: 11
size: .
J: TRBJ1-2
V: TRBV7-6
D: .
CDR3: CASSSAVGYTF
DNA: TGTGCCAGCAGCTCGGCGGTGGGCTACACCTTC

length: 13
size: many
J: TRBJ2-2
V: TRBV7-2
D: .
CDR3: CASSSPGTGELFF
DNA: TGTGCCAGCAGCTCCCCCGGGACCGGGGAGCTGTTTTTT

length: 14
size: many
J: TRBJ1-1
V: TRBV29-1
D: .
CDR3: CSVDAGPRGSGAFF
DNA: TGCAGCGTTGATGCTGGGCCGAGAGGATCCGGAGCTTTCTTT